This TCR beta chain was sequenced for a study of blood T cell repertoires in COVID-19. Turning to the study itself: COVID-19 samples collected from the United States, Italy and Spain covered acute and convalescent phases. Sources were T cells, B-cell-depleted T cells, or PBMCs; the material itself was cDNA or gDNA.

The CDR3 has 15 amino acids. From germline, CDR1 is MNHNY and CDR2 SVGAGI (reference sequence). V gave up 6 bases and J gave up 0 bases, with 11 bases separating them. Source study methods: Amplification from reference gene primers served as the basis for estimated nucleated cell counts. Only in-frame clones appear in the TCRdb table, and some are missing; sequencing was by immunoSEQ multiplex PCR. V and J calls plus clone size are reproduced from that table; the DNA served to infer D and trimming. The sample consists of around 62,000 clones, 70% to 90% of them appearing once. The sequence derives from a woman aged 55 to 70 with acute or convalescent COVID-19. The sequenced sample was peripheral blood. The chain carries TRBV6-6 and TRBJ1-4; no firm D call. The CDR3 DNA follows: TGTGCCAGCAGGGATCGGGTGGCAACTAATGAAAAACTGTTTTTT. It specifies CASRDRVATNEKLFF.